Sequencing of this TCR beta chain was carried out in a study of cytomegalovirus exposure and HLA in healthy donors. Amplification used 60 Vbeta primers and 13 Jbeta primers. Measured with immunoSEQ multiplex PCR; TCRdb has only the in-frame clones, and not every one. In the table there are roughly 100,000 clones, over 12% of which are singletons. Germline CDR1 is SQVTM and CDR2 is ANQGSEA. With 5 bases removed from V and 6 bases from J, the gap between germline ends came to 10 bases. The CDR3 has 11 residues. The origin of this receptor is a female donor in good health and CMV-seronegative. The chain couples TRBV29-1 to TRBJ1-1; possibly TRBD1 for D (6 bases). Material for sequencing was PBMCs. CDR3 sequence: CSVSRGAEAFF. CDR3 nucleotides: TGCAGCGTTAGCAGGGGAGCTGAAGCTTTCTTT.